This T cell receptor beta chain was recorded in a study of T cell clonotyping in hematopoietic cell transplantation. TCRdb keeps only in-frame clones here, not all; method: immunoSEQ multiplex PCR. The sample lists about 41,000 clones; 85% were seen once. Trimming cost V 1 base and J 7 bases, with 22 bases left between them. This CDR3 region has 17 residues. Germline CDR1 is LGHNA and CDR2 is YSLEER. Time point described: recipient sample about 28 days before transplant, after cytoreduction. This TCR was recovered from a man in his sixties with acute myeloid leukemia. Some clones in this sample may be carry-over from other donors' samples. The chain employs TRBV4-3 and TRBJ1-2; tentatively, D is TRBD1 (5 bases). Here the sequenced sample was peripheral blood mononuclear cells, taken before stem cell transplant. CDR3 bases: TGCGCCAGCAGCCAAGTAACCCACCCGGACAAGCTGGGTGGCTACACCTTC. This gives the protein CASSQVTHPDKLGGYTF.